Listed here is a single TCR beta chain. There is no known antigen for this receptor. Qualities for individual bases were not recorded, and no much larger clone is one base off. The immunoSEQ Assay, a bias-controlled multiplex PCR, was used to amplify TCRbeta CDR3 regions from genomic DNA. The paper's data handling went like this. The number of nucleated cells in each sample was estimated from the amplification of reference gene primers within the assay. To quantify the absolute abundance of each unique TCRbeta CDR3 rearrangement, sequence reads were collapsed and filtered. Productive Simpson clonality was computed per sample as the square root of Simpson's diversity index over productive rearrangements. TCRdb mirrors the immuneACCESS table, restricted to in-frame sequences. Some clones are absent from its copies; in checked studies, under half trace to an unresolved V gene, and the reason for the others is unknown. That table supplies the V and J calls and clone size; D and trimming were determined from the DNA. This sample gives fewer than 250,000 clones in total; about 88% of them show up just once. The ten biggest clones cover about 5% of the sample.

The CDR3 has 16 amino acids, counting the end cysteine and phenylalanine. The DNA shown is the 48-base CDR3, in frame from base 1. CDR1 and CDR2 are read off the germline V gene as MNHNS and SASEGT. V and J lose 0 bases and 4 bases, and a span of 13 bases separates them. These data belong to a study of blood T cell repertoires in COVID-19 (TCRdb year 2020). In terms of the full investigation: Samples from collaborators originated in the United States, Italy and Spain and spanned both the acute and convalescent phases of COVID-19. The material from the prospective study consisted of cDNA or gDNA derived from T cells, B-cell-depleted T cells, or PBMCs. Deeply sampled blood TCRbeta repertoires from subjects exposed to, actively infected with, or recovered from COVID-19 were included in the dataset. A freely available public database, intended as a resource for researchers studying the immune response to SARS-CoV-2, is where the repertoires were released. The samples were drawn from the first 160 participants of the ongoing ImmuneRACE study and from 950 to 1,500 subjects provided by 6 global collaborators. The sample metadata nearly always contained a de-identified subject ID, COVID-19 status, age in years and sex. Where available, HLA class I and class II types were obtained from metadata supplied by the sample provider rather than from assay-based typing.

Points the paper makes about the study in general: Clinical and demographic metadata were provided uncurated, with the amount varying by source and participant.

Whole blood was collected in K2EDTA tubes by collaborating institutions according to the institutions' own protocols. For TCRbeta analysis, collaborator samples were shipped as frozen whole blood, as isolated PBMCs, or as DNA extracted from either sample type. Material: peripheral blood. Recombination joined TRBV6-1 with TRBJ1-5; no D gene is confidently identified. The sequence was obtained from a woman aged 40-49 years with acute or convalescent COVID-19. Read as DNA, the sequence is TGTGCCAGCAGTGAAGCTAGGACTGTGAAAAATCAGCCCCAGCATTTT. It encodes CASSEARTVKNQPQHF.